The present T cell receptor beta chain was sequenced within a study of blood T cell repertoires in COVID-19. On the study more broadly: The United States, Italy and Spain were the sources of the acute and convalescent COVID-19 samples.

V lost 1 base and J lost 3, with 13 bases in between. The CDR3 has 15 residues. Germline lookup yields CDR1 SGHRS and CDR2 YFSETQ. Sequencing used immunoSEQ multiplex PCR; TCRdb keeps in-frame clones, though not all of them. This table has a few hundred thousand clones, 90% appearing once. Recruitment covered about two dozen US areas and drew participants whose ages spanned about 18 to 89 years. Clinical history as reported by participants underpinned cohort assignment. This receptor was identified in a woman aged 18-29 years with acute COVID-19. The J gene is TRBJ1-1, the V gene TRBV5-1; the D is unclear. The sample was PBMCs or T cells enriched from blood (not recorded which). The CDR3 DNA reads TGCGCCAGCAGCTTGTTAAGGCAGGAAGACACTGAAGCTTTCTTT. Its translation is CASSLLRQEDTEAFF.